The clone carrying this T cell receptor beta chain was recorded at least ten times. No antigen is known for it. Germline assignment: CDR1 LGHNA and CDR2 YSLEER. The CDR3 sequence is 16 residues long. The V and J ends lost 0 bases and 1 base respectively, with 12 bases between them. These data originate in a study of T cells after yellow fever vaccination. Study-wide results and limits: Weaker overall was a secondary response that nonetheless peaked faster, on day 5 versus 15. Reappearing after the booster were most of the clones from primary vaccination (96% CD4, about 87% CD8). From the bulk population, abundant clonotypes could contaminate and appear within FACS-sorted repertoires.

The 5'RACE template-switching step produced TCR cDNA and added a universal primer site and UMIs. TCRdb re-called the 5' RACE reads through MiXCR, storing one row per CDR3 protein. The table includes some 340,000 distinct CDR3 sequences, about 10% detected once. V gene TRBV4-3 combines with J gene TRBJ2-5; a possible D gene is TRBD2 (5 bases). This sample comprised CD4+ T cells sorted from PBMCs, obtained 45 days after the yellow fever booster vaccination. This receptor was identified in a man aged 18 to 29 who received the YFV17D yellow fever vaccine. The CDR3: CASSQDFRGTQETQYF. CDR3 bases: TGCGCCAGCAGCCAAGATTTCCGGGGTACCCAAGAGACCCAGTACTTC.